This T cell receptor beta chain is drawn from a study of blood T cell repertoires in COVID-19. The overall study: The study drew acute and convalescent COVID-19 samples from the United States, Italy and Spain. Sample material is recorded as cDNA or gDNA derived from T cells, B-cell-depleted T cells, or PBMCs.

The V end was cut by 2 bases, the J end by 1 base, with 5 bases between. Per germline, CDR1 MNHEY and CDR2 SVGAGI. The CDR3 contains 13 residues. Per the study methods: For nucleated cells, counts were estimated from reference gene primer amplification. The repertoire was sequenced with immunoSEQ multiplex PCR; TCRdb's copy has only in-frame clones and lacks some. The D gene and trimming were derived from the DNA, and the V and J assignments and clone size from that table. The table has 140,000 to 150,000 clones, roughly 80% seen once. The sample taken for sequencing was peripheral blood. The sequence came from a man in his fifties or sixties with acute or convalescent COVID-19. The rearrangement uses TRBV6-5 and TRBJ1-1, with D unclear. CDR3 amino acids: CASSYGGNTEAFF. CDR3 nucleotide sequence: TGTGCCAGCAGTTACGGCGGGAACACTGAAGCTTTCTTT.